This T cell receptor beta chain was obtained from a study of T cells in Graves' hyperthyroidism and ophthalmopathy. This clonotype was recorded a few times. Amplified regions were TCR beta CDR3 sequences from RNA transcripts. Researchers ran a first-round RT-PCR on the TCR CDR3 using the HTBI primer set. TCRdb re-called the multiplex PCR reads through MiXCR, storing one row per CDR3 protein. The sample lists hundreds of thousands of distinct CDR3 sequences, around 20% occurring once. This TCR was sampled from a man aged 30-40 years with Graves' ophthalmopathy. Sequenced material: blood.

Written as DNA, the CDR3 is TGTGCCAGCAGTCCACGGACGGATCAGCCCCAGCATTTT. It translates to CASSPRTDQPQHF. The V gene is TRBV27, the J gene TRBJ1-5; D is unresolved. The CDR3 has 13 residues. The V gene lost 5 bases and the J gene lost 5 bases, with 10 bases spanning the gap. Germline loops: CDR1 MNHEY, CDR2 SMNVEV (reference sequence).